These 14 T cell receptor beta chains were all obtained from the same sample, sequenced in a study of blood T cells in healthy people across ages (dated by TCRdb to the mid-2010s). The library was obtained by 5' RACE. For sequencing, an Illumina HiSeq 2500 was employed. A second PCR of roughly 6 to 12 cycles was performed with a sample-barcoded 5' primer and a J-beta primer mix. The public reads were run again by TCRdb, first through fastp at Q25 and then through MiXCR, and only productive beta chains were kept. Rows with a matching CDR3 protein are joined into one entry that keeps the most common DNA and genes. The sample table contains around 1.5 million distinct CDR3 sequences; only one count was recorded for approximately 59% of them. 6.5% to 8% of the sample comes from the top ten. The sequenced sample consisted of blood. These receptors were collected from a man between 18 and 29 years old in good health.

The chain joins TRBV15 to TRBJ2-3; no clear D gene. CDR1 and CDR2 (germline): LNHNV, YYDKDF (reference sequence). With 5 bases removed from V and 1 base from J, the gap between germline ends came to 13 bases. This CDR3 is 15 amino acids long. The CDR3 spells CATSHREGGTDTQYF. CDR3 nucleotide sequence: TGTGCCACCAGCCATAGGGAAGGTGGCACAGATACGCAGTATTTT.

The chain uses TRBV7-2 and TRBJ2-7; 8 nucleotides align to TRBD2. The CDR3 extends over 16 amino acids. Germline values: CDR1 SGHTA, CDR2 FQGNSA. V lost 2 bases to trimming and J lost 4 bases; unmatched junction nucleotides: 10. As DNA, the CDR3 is TGTGCCAGCAGCTTAACGAGCGGGGGTGACGTTTACGAGCAGTACTTC. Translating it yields CASSLTSGGDVYEQYF.

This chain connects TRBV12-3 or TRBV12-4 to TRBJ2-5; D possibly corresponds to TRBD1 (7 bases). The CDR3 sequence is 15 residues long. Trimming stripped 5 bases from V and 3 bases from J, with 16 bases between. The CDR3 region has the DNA TGTGCCAGCAGTACCACAGGGGACTTCAAAGAGACCCAGTACTTC. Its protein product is CASSTTGDFKETQYF.

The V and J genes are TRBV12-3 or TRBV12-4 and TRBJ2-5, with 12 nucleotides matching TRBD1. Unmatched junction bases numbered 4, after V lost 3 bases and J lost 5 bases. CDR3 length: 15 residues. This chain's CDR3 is CASSFGTGGLETQYF. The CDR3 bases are TGTGCCAGCAGTTTCGGGACAGGGGGCTTGGAGACCCAGTACTTC.

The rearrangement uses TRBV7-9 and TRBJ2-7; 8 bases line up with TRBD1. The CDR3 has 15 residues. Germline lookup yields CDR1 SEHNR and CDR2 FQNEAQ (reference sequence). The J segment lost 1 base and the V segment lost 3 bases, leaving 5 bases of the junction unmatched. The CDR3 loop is CASSLDRAFSYEQYF. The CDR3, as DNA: TGTGCCAGCAGCTTGGACAGGGCGTTTTCCTACGAGCAGTACTTC.

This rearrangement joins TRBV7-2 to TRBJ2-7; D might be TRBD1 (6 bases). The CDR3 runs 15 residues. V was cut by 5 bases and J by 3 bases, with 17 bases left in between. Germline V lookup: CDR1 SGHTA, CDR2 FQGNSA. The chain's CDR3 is CASSQAGVPNYEQYF. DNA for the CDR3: TGTGCCAGCAGCCAAGCAGGGGTACCCAACTACGAGCAGTACTTC.

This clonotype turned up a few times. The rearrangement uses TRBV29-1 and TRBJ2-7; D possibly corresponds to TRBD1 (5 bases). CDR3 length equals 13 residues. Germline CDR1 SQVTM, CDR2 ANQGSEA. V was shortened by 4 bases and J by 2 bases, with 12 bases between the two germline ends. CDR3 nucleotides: TGCAGCGTTGGCCACAGGCTTACCTACGAGCAGTACTTC. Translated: CSVGHRLTYEQYF.

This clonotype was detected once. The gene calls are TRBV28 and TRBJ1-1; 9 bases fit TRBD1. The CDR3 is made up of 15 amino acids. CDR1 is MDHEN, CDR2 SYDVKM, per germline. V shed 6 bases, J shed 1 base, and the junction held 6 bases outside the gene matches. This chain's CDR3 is CASRAGTGWNTEAFF. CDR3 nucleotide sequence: TGTGCCAGCAGGGCGGGGACAGGGTGGAACACTGAAGCTTTCTTT.

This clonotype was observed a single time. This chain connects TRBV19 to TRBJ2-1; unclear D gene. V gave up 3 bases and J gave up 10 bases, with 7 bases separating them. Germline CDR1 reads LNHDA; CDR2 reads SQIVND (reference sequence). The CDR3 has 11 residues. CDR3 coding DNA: TGTGCCAGTAGTATGCAACGAGAGCAGTTCTTC. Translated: CASSMQREQFF.

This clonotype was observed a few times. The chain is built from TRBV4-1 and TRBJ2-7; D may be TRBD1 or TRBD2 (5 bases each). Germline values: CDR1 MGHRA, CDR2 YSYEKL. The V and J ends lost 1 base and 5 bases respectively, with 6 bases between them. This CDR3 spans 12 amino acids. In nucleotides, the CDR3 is TGCGCCAGCAGCCAAGCGGGGCACGAGCAGTACTTC. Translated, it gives CASSQAGHEQYF.

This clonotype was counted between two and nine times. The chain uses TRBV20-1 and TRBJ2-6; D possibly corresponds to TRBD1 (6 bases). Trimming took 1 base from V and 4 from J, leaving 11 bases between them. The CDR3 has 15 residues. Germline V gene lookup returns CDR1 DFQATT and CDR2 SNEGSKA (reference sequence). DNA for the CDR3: TGCAGTGCTAGAGGGCGAGGGACAGGGGCCAACGTCCTGACTTTC. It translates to CSARGRGTGANVLTF.

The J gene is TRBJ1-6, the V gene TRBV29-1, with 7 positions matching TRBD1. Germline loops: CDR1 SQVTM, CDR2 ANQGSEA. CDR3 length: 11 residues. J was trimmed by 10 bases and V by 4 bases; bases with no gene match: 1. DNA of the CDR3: TGCAGCGTTGGGGACAGCTCACCCCTCCACTTT. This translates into CSVGDSSPLHF.

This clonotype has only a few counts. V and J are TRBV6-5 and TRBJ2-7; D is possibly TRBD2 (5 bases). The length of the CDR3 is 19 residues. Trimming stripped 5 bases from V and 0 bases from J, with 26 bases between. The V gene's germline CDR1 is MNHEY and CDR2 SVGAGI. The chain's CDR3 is CASSHGVKGPTTISYEQYF. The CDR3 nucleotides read TGTGCCAGCAGTCACGGGGTAAAAGGGCCTACCACCATCTCCTACGAGCAGTACTTC.

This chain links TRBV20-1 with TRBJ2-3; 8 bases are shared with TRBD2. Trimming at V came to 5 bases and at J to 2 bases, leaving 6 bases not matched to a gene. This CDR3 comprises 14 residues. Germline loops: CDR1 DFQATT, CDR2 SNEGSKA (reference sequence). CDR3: CSAEIAGHTDTQYF. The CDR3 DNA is TGCAGTGCTGAAATAGCGGGGCACACAGATACGCAGTATTTT.